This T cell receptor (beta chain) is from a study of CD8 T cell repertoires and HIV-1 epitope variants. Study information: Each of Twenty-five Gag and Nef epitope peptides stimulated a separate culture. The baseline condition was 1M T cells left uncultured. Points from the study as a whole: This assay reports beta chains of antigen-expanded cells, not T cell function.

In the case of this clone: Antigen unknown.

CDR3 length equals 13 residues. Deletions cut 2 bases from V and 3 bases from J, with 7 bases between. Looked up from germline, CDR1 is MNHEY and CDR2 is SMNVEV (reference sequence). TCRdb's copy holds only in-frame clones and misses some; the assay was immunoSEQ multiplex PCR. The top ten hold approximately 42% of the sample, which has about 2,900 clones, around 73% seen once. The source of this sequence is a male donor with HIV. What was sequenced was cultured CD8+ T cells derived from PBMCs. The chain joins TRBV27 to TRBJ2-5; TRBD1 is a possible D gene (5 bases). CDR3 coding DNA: TGTGCCAGCAGTTTAGTGACAGAAGAGACCCAGTACTTC. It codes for CASSLVTEETQYF.